This entry lists 9 T cell receptor beta chains sequenced from one sample in a study of blood T cells in healthy people across ages. The use of a sample-barcoded 5' primer and a J-beta primer mix characterized a second PCR of about 7 to 12 cycles. TCRdb processed the 5' RACE reads anew with MiXCR; each CDR3 protein has one entry. This sample has hundreds of thousands of distinct CDR3 sequences, with roughly 58% found just once. The sequenced material came from blood. These receptors were taken from a man between 60 and 70 years old in good health.

The chain uses TRBV7-2 and TRBJ2-5, with TRBD2 as a possible D gene (6 bases). The J call is doubtful: the DNA matches TRBJ2-1 better. Germline CDR1 SGHTA, CDR2 FQGNSA. The CDR3 runs 13 residues. The CDR3 DNA reads TGTGCCAGCAGCTGGACTAACCAAGAGACCCAGTTCTTC. It encodes CASSWTNQETQFF.

This sequence joins TRBV12-3 or TRBV12-4 and TRBJ1-2, with a tentative D call TRBD1 (5 bases). The CDR3 loop spans 15 amino acids. Trimming shortened V by 0 bases and J by 2 bases, and 10 bases separated the two germline ends. CDR3 in DNA: TGTGCCAGCAGTTTAGCTGGGGGGTCGAACTATGGCTACACCTTC. Encoded protein: CASSLAGGSNYGYTF.

V and J are TRBV5-1 and TRBJ2-1; D is unclear. The tail of the sequence fits TRBJ2-7 better, so the J call may be wrong. The germline V gene encodes CDR1 SGHRS and CDR2 YFSETQ. This CDR3 region has 16 residues. CDR3 nucleotide sequence: TGCGCCAGCAGGCGAACAGACGGTGGGTCCTACAATGAGCAGTACTTC. Translation gives CASRRTDGGSYNEQYF.

The chain employs TRBV6-1 and TRBJ2-1; 8 bases match TRBD1. Trimming at V came to 7 bases and at J to 6 bases, leaving 8 bases not matched to a gene. CDR3 size: 14 residues. Germline CDR1 reads MNHNS; CDR2 reads SASEGT. The CDR3 protein is CASTTGAMGNEQFF. The CDR3 coding sequence is TGTGCCAGCACGACAGGGGCGATGGGCAATGAGCAGTTCTTC.

V is TRBV12-3 or TRBV12-4 and J is TRBJ1-2; no reliable D call. This CDR3 contains 12 residues. Trimming removed 6 bases from V and 2 bases from J, with 7 bases in between. The chain's CDR3 is CASSKENYGYTF. The CDR3 DNA reads TGTGCCAGCAGCAAGGAGAACTATGGCTACACCTTC.

The rearrangement links TRBV20-1 to TRBJ2-7; 7 positions agree with TRBD2. The J call may be incorrect, as the DNA end agrees better with TRBJ2-4. CDR3 size: 16 residues. Germline values: CDR1 DFQATT, CDR2 SNEGSKA (reference sequence). The CDR3, as DNA: TGCAGTGCTAGAGATCCGGGGGAGGGAGTCAAAAACATTCAGTACTTC. Its protein is CSARDPGEGVKNIQYF.

In its sample, this clonotype was seen once. The rearrangement uses TRBV27 and TRBJ2-3, with 12 bases identical to TRBD2. The CDR3 is 19 amino acids. CDR1 MNHEY and CDR2 SMNVEV come from the germline V gene (reference sequence). J gave up 2 bases and V 0 bases, and 9 bases lay outside the gene matches. The DNA for the CDR3 is TGTGCCAGCAGTTTATCCCTCCAGACTAGCGGGGGAGTCACAGATACGCAGTATTTT. This encodes CASSLSLQTSGGVTDTQYF.

The DNA for the CDR3 is TGTGCCAGCAGCCGGACATCCGCAGATACGCAGTATTTT. This gives the protein CASSRTSADTQYF. The J gene is TRBJ2-3, the V gene TRBV7-2; perhaps TRBD1 as D (5 bases). The CDR3 has 13 amino acids. Germline V gene lookup returns CDR1 SGHTA and CDR2 FQGNSA. Trimming stripped 5 bases from V and 4 bases from J, with 10 bases between.

The CDR3, as DNA: TGTGCCAGCAGTTACGGGGGAGTGGAGACCCAGTACTTC. This translates into CASSYGGVETQYF. The V and J genes are TRBV6-5 and TRBJ2-5; D assignment may be TRBD1 or TRBD2 (5 bases each). This CDR3 is built from 13 residues. The germline V and J ends were trimmed by 2 bases and 5 bases, with 9 bases remaining between them. CDR1 is MNHEY and CDR2 is SVGAGI in the germline V gene.